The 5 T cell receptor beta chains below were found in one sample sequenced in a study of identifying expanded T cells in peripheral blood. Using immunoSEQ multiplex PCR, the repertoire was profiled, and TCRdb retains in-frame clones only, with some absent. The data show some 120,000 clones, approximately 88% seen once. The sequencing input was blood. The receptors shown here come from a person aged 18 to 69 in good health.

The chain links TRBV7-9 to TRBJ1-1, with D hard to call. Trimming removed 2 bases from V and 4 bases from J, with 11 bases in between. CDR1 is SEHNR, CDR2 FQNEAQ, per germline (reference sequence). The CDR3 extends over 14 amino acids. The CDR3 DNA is TGTGCCAGCAGCTTAAACAGTGGGATCACTGAAGCTTTCTTT. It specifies CASSLNSGITEAFF.

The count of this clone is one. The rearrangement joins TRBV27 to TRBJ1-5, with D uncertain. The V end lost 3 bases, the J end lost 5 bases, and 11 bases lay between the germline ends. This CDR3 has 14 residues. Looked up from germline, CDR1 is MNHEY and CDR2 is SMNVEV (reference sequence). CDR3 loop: CASSFTTLHQPQHF. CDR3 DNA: TGTGCCAGCAGTTTCACAACATTACATCAGCCCCAGCATTTT.

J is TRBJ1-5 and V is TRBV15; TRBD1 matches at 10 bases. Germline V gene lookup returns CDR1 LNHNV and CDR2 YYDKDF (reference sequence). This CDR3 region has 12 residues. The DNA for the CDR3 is TGTGCAACCGGGACAGGGGATCAGCCCCAGCATTTT. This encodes CATGTGDQPQHF.

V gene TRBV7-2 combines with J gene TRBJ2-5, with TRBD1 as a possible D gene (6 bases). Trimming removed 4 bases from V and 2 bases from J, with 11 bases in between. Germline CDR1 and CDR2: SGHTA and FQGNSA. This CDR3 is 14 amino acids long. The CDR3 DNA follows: TGTGCCAGCAGCTCAAACAGGGAACAAGAGACCCAGTACTTC. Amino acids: CASSSNREQETQYF.

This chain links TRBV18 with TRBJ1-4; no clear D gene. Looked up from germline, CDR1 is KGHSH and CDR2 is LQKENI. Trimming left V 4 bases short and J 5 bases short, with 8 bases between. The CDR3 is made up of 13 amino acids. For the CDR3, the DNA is TGTGCCAGCTCACAACAAACCAATGAAAAACTGTTTTTT. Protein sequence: CASSQQTNEKLFF.